The rows below give T cell receptor beta chains drawn from one sample of a study of blood T cell repertoires in COVID-19. Repertoires were generated with immunoSEQ multiplex PCR, while TCRdb's copy carries only in-frame clones and drops some. This table holds more than 200,000 clones, roughly nine tenths found once. The sample consisted of PBMCs or T cells enriched from blood (not recorded which). These receptors all stem from a man aged 25 to 40 who had recovered from COVID-19. CDR3s include the opening cysteine and the closing phenylalanine or tryptophan.

cdr3_length	v_call	cdr3_aa
16	TRBV4-2	CASSWGQGRSTGELFF
12	TRBV30	CAWGGGLDTQYF
16	TRBV7-9	CASSLFSGFGANVLTF
16	TRBV19	CASSLNAAGYSYEQYF
15	TRBV9	CASSFTSGLYNEQFF
13	TRBV13	CASSYYRNTEAFF
13	TRBV5-6	CASSKQGRVELFF
12	TRBV3-1/TRBV3-2	CASSQGPDGYTF
13	TRBV7-8	CASRSSGTGELFF
16	TRBV10-1	CASSEGEGVTFPPQHF
15	TRBV5-5	CASSPRGGMSDTQYF
16	TRBV27	CASTLLGQGASNEQFF
14	TRBV25-1	CASIGGTGSYEQYF
15	TRBV11-1	CASSQAGGLVYEQFF
18	TRBV7-2	CASSLRGTGIYSYNEQFF
19	TRBV13	CASSLGLAGGYLSTDTQYF